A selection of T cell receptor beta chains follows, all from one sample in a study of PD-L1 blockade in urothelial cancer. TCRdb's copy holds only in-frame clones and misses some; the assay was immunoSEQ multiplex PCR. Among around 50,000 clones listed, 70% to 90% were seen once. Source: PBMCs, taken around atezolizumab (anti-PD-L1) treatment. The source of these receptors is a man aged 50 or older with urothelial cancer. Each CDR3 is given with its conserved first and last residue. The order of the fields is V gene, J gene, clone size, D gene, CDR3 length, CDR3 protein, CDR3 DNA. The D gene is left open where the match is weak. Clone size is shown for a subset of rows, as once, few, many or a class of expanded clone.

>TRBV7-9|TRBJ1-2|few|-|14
CASSLQGFHYGYTF
TGTGCCAGCAGCTTACAGGGGTTCCACTATGGCTACACCTTC
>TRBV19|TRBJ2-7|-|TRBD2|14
CASSRREGLYEQYF
TGTGCCAGTAGTAGGCGGGAGGGCCTCTACGAGCAGTACTTC
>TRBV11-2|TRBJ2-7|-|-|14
CASSLELAGYEQYF
TGTGCCAGCAGCTTAGAACTAGCCGGCTACGAGCAGTACTTC
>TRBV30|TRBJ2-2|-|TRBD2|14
CAWRPHPGLRELFF
TGTGCCTGGAGACCGCACCCGGGACTACGGGAGCTGTTTTTT
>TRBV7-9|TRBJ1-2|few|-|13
CASTRDSNYGYTF
TGTGCCAGCACGCGAGATTCTAACTATGGCTACACCTTC
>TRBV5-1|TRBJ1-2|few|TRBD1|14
CASSLDRGSDGYTF
TGCGCCAGCAGCTTAGACAGGGGATCGGATGGCTACACCTTC
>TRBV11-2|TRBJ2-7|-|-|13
CASSPTAAYEQYF
TGTGCCAGCAGCCCCACAGCTGCCTACGAGCAGTACTTC
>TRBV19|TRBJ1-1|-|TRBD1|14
CASSGQGWNTEAFF
TGTGCCAGTAGTGGACAGGGTTGGAACACTGAAGCTTTCTTT
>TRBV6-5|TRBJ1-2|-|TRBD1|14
CASRQGQGLYGYTF
TGTGCCAGCAGGCAGGGACAGGGTCTCTATGGCTACACCTTC
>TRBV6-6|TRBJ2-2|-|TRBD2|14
CASSSGRNTGELFF
TGTGCCAGCTCTAGCGGGAGGAATACCGGGGAGCTGTTTTTT
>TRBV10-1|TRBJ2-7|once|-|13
CASSESLGGEQYF
TGCGCCAGCAGTGAGTCGCTAGGGGGCGAGCAGTACTTC
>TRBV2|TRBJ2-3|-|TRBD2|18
CASRRGTSGAPYTDTQYF
TGTGCCAGCAGGAGAGGGACTAGCGGGGCCCCTTACACAGATACGCAGTATTTT
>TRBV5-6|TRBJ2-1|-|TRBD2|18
CASSWGLAGGPERNEQFF
TGTGCCAGCAGCTGGGGACTAGCGGGAGGCCCCGAGAGGAATGAGCAGTTCTTC
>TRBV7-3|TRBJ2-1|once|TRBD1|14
CASSSGQSYNEQFF
TGTGCCAGCAGCTCGGGACAGAGCTACAATGAGCAGTTCTTC
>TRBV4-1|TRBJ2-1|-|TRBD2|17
CASSSHTGTSGSDEQFF
TGCGCCAGCAGCTCCCATACCGGGACTAGCGGGAGCGATGAGCAGTTCTTC
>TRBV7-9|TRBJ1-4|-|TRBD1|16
CASSHLTGQGGDQLFF
TGTGCCAGCAGCCATCTCACGGGACAGGGGGGGGATCAACTGTTTTTT
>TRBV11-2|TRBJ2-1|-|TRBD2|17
CASSLSSWRESHSKQFF
TGTGCCAGCAGCTTAAGTTCTTGGCGGGAGTCCCATAGTAAGCAGTTCTTC
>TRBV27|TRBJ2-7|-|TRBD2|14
CASQGSGRSYEQYF
TGTGCCAGCCAGGGAAGCGGGAGGTCCTACGAGCAGTACTTC
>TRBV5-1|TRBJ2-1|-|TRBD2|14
CASMRRTSYNEQFF
TGCGCCAGCATGAGACGGACTAGTTACAATGAGCAGTTCTTC
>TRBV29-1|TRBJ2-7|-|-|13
CSVKTGGAYEQYF
TGCAGCGTTAAAACAGGGGGGGCCTACGAGCAGTACTTC
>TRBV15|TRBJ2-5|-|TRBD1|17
CATSRGGGTGGQETQYF
TGTGCCACCAGCAGAGGAGGGGGGACAGGGGGCCAAGAGACCCAGTACTTC
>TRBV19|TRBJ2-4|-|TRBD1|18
CASSIDDRGLGAKNIQYF
TGTGCCAGTAGTATAGATGACAGGGGACTCGGGGCCAAAAACATTCAGTACTTC
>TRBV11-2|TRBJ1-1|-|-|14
CASTKRRENTEAFF
TGTGCCAGCACCAAGAGGCGGGAAAACACTGAAGCTTTCTTT
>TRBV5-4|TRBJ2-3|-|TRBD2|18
CASSLRSPSGRASDTQYF
TGTGCCAGCAGCTTGAGATCTCCTAGCGGGAGGGCCAGCGATACGCAGTATTTT
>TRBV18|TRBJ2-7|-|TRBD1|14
CASSPDRGAYEQYF
TGTGCCAGCTCACCAGACAGGGGGGCCTACGAGCAGTACTTC
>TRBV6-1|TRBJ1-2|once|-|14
CASSTPGFNYGYTF
TGTGCCAGCAGTACCCCCGGGTTTAACTATGGCTACACCTTC
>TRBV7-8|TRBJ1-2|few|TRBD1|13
CASSLGGGAGYTF
TGTGCCAGCAGCTTAGGAGGGGGCGCCGGCTACACCTTC
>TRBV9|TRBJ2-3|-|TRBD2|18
CASSVGTAGGPLTDTQYF
TGTGCCAGCAGCGTAGGTACAGCGGGGGGTCCCTTAACAGATACGCAGTATTTT
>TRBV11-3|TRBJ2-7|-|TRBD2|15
CASSLNSGLSYEQYF
TGTGCCAGCAGCTTAAATAGCGGGCTCTCCTACGAGCAGTACTTC
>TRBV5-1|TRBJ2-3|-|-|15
CASSLSTDSTDTQYF
TGCGCCAGCAGCTTGAGTACAGATAGCACAGATACGCAGTATTTT
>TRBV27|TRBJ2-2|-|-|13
CASSPPGTGELFF
TGTGCCAGCAGCCCCCCGGGGACCGGGGAGCTGTTTTTT
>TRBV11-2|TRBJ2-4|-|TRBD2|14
CASSLAQEAGVQYF
TGTGCCAGCAGCTTAGCCCAAGAAGCGGGAGTGCAGTACTTC
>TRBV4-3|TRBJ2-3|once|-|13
CASSRGTSDTQYF
TGCGCCAGCAGCCGAGGGACTTCAGATACGCAGTATTTT
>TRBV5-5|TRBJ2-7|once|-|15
CASSLEQGGTYEQYF
TGTGCCAGCAGCTTGGAGCAGGGTGGTACCTACGAGCAGTACTTC